This T cell receptor (beta chain) was identified in a study of patients and donors after allogeneic stem cell transplantation. This CDR3 is 17 amino acids long. V dropped 0 bases and J dropped 2 bases, with 14 bases sitting between them. Per germline, CDR1 SGHRS and CDR2 YFSETQ. A single record per CDR3 protein comes from TCRdb applying MiXCR to the RT-PCR reads. This sample has 400,000 to 500,000 distinct CDR3 sequences, with 15% to 20% found just once. Specimen: blood, either unsorted or a sorted T cell fraction (not recorded which). The source of this sequence is a human donor who was either an allogeneic HSCT recipient or a stem cell or donor lymphocyte infusion donor (not recorded which). It is not recorded whose cells these are; they may come from a transplant donor. The chain is built from TRBV5-1 and TRBJ2-2, with unresolved D. The CDR3 protein is CASSLASRRANTGELFF. For the CDR3, the DNA is TGCGCCAGCAGCTTGGCCAGCCGCCGGGCAAACACCGGGGAGCTGTTTTTT.